Sequencing of this T cell receptor (beta chain) was carried out in a study of OX40 agonist ivuxolimab in advanced cancers. As for the study in general: Patients were treated with ivuxolimab, an agonistic anti-OX40 (CD134) antibody. Study findings and constraints: No determination was made of the antigen specificity of the expanded peripheral T cells.

A word on this clone: Its cognate antigen is unknown.

The table came from immunoSEQ multiplex PCR; TCRdb's copy has only in-frame clones and leaves some out. The profile shows 42,000 or so clones, around 91% of them singletons. Germline V gives CDR1 LNHDA, CDR2 SQIVND (reference sequence). Trimming pared 4 bases from V and 3 bases from J, leaving 9 bases between. This CDR3 comprises 13 residues. Material: CD4+ or CD8+ T cells sorted from blood, obtained in a trial of the OX40 agonist ivuxolimab. The receptor was derived from an adult with an advanced solid tumor such as melanoma, head and neck, liver or kidney cancer. The V and J genes are TRBV19 and TRBJ1-2, with D perhaps TRBD1 (5 bases). This CDR3 is CASSTSTDYGYTF. As DNA, the CDR3 is TGTGCCAGTAGTACTTCGACAGACTATGGCTACACCTTC.